This T cell receptor beta chain originates from a study of blood T cell repertoires in COVID-19. The CDR3 totals 15 residues. CDR1 MNHEY and CDR2 SMNVEV come from the germline V gene (reference sequence). V shed 5 bases, J shed 3 bases, and the junction held 9 bases outside the gene matches. Profiled with immunoSEQ multiplex PCR; TCRdb holds only in-frame clones, not every one. The sample has approximately 350,000 clones, 88% seen once. This clone was recorded at least ten times. The chain combines TRBV27 with TRBJ2-7; 8 bases agree with TRBD2. The source material was peripheral blood. The TCR was taken from a woman aged 70-85 years with COVID-19, enrolled during active disease. DNA for the CDR3: TGTGCCAGCAGTCCTCGACTAGCGTTGGACTACGAGCAGTACTTC. Amino acid sequence: CASSPRLALDYEQYF.